This T cell receptor beta chain is from a study of control samples from healthy donors and cancer patients. The assay was immunoSEQ multiplex PCR, and TCRdb's table has in-frame clones only and misses some. Of some 130,000 clones in the sample, roughly 94% were seen once. Trimming took off 0 bases at V and 0 bases at J, with 11 bases between the two ends. CDR3 length: 16 amino acids. CDR1 and CDR2 (germline): SGDLS, YYNGEE. This TCR was recovered from a man younger than 45 in good health. Sequenced sample: blood. V is TRBV9 and J is TRBJ2-3, with TRBD2 as a possible D gene (6 bases). CDR3 nucleotide sequence: TGTGCCAGCAGCGTAGAGCTAGCGCTTAGCACAGATACGCAGTATTTT. Translating it yields CASSVELALSTDTQYF.